The entry below describes one T cell receptor beta chain. J gave up 9 bases and V 6 bases, and 9 bases lay outside the gene matches. CDR1 is SGHTA and CDR2 is FQGNSA in the germline V gene. This CDR3 contains 15 residues. This entry comes from a study of control samples from healthy donors and cancer patients. Data came from immunoSEQ multiplex PCR; TCRdb stores just in-frame clones and leaves some out. The sample has 10,000 or so clones; approximately 90% are singletons. Material for sequencing was PBMCs. This clonotype originated in a man between 60 and 70 years old with colorectal cancer. The V call is TRBV7-2, the J call TRBJ2-1, with 12 bases lining up with TRBD2. CDR3 loop: CASRPAASGGGEQFF. The DNA of the CDR3 is TGTGCCAGCAGACCTGCCGCTAGCGGGGGGGGTGAGCAGTTCTTC.